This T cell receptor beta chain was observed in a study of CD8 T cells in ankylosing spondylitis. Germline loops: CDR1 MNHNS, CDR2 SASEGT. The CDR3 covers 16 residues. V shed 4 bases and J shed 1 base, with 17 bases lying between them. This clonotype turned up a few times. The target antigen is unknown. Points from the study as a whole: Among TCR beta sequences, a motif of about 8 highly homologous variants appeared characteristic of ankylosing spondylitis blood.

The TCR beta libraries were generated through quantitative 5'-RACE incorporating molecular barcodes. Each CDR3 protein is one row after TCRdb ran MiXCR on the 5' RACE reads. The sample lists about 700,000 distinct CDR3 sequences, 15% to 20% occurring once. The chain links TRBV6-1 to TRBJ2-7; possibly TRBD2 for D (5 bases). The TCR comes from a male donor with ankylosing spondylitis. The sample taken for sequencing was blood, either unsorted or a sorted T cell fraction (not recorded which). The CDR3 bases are TGTGCCAGCAGTGGAGTGGACGGGAACCTTTCCTACGAGCAGTACTTC. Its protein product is CASSGVDGNLSYEQYF.